One sample yielded the 9 T cell receptor beta chains listed below, sequenced in a study of cytomegalovirus exposure and HLA in healthy donors. PCR amplification relied on 60 Vbeta primers (plus 13 Jbeta primers). The assay was immunoSEQ multiplex PCR, and TCRdb's table has in-frame clones only and misses some. The sample includes fewer than 110,000 clones, around 85% of them seen just once. The sequenced sample consisted of PBMCs. The receptors come from a man aged 25-45 years in good health and CMV-seronegative.

This chain connects TRBV6-5 to TRBJ2-7, with 8 bases fitting TRBD2. This CDR3 has 13 amino acids. Germline values: CDR1 MNHEY, CDR2 SVGAGI. Trimming cost V 6 bases and J 4 bases; bases outside gene matches: 5. Here the CDR3 DNA reads TGTGCCAGCAGCCTCGGACTAGCATACGAGCAGTACTTC. This gives the protein CASSLGLAYEQYF.

The CDR3 bases are TGTGCCAGCAGCTCCCGATACATGAACACTGAAGCTTTCTTT. This codes for CASSSRYMNTEAFF. This chain links TRBV5-4 with TRBJ1-1; no firm D call. The germline CDR1 and CDR2 sequences are SGHNT and YYREEE (reference sequence). Trimming stripped 3 bases from V and 0 bases from J, with 9 bases between. The CDR3 runs to 14 residues.

This clone appeared a few times. V is TRBV5-1 and J is TRBJ2-1; no clear D gene. The germline V and J ends were trimmed by 4 bases and 3 bases, with 11 bases remaining between them. Per the germline V gene, CDR1 is SGHRS and CDR2 is YFSETQ. This CDR3 has 14 residues. CDR3 residues: CASSANSLYNEQFF. CDR3 in DNA: TGCGCCAGCAGCGCCAATTCACTCTACAATGAGCAGTTCTTC.

The J gene is TRBJ2-3, the V gene TRBV4-2, with 9 nucleotides matching TRBD2. V was clipped by 1 base and J by 4 bases; unmatched bases: 6. Germline loops: CDR1 LGHNA, CDR2 YNFKEQ. CDR3 length: 16 residues. The CDR3 coding sequence is TGTGCCAGCAGCCAAGTTCGGCGGGGGGGCCCAGATACGCAGTATTTT. It codes for CASSQVRRGGPDTQYF.

This clone was observed once. The V call is TRBV30, the J call TRBJ1-2; 7 nucleotides agree with TRBD1. The length of the CDR3 is 13 residues. The germline V gene has CDR1 GTSNPN and CDR2 SVGIG (reference sequence). Losses at the gene ends were 3 bases for V and 12 bases for J; bases not matched to a gene: 13. The CDR3 DNA reads TGTGCCTGGAGCCAAACAGGGGCGGGTGGGGACACCTTC. This gives the protein CAWSQTGAGGDTF. Looking up the rest from reference TRBV30 and TRBJ1-2 gives the full variable domain: SQTIHQWPATLVQPVGSPLSLECTVEGTSNPNLYWYRQAAGRGLQLLFYSVGIGQISSEVPQNLSASRPQDRQFILSSKKLLLSDSGFYLCAWSQTGAGGDTFGSGTRLTVV.

The rearrangement uses TRBV6-5 and TRBJ1-2; TRBD1 agrees at 9 bases. The junction had 8 bases not matched to a gene; V was cut back by 2 bases and J by 4 bases. The CDR3 totals 16 residues. Germline values: CDR1 MNHEY, CDR2 SVGAGI. DNA for the CDR3: TGTGCCAGCAGTTACCGAAGAACAGGGGGCCTCTATGGCTACACCTTC. It codes for CASSYRRTGGLYGYTF.

This clone was counted a few times. The chain is built from TRBV5-1 and TRBJ1-1, with 7 positions matching TRBD1. V trimming: 0 bases; J trimming: 3 bases; junction bases outside the gene matches: 8. Germline V gene lookup returns CDR1 SGHRS and CDR2 YFSETQ. The CDR3 loop spans 16 amino acids. The CDR3 sequence: CASSLGTGAGDTEAFF. CDR3 DNA: TGCGCCAGCAGCTTGGGTACAGGGGCTGGGGACACTGAAGCTTTCTTT.

The CDR3 sequence: CASSLVAQSSYEQYF. CDR3 in DNA: TGTGCCAGCAGCTTGGTCGCACAGAGCTCCTACGAGCAGTACTTC. V and J are TRBV5-6 and TRBJ2-7; unclear D gene. Deletions cut 0 bases from V and 0 bases from J, with 10 bases between. Looked up from germline, CDR1 is SGHDT and CDR2 is YYEEEE. CDR3 length: 15 amino acids.

The V call is TRBV23-1, the J call TRBJ2-3, with D perhaps matching TRBD2 (6 bases). TRBV23-1 is an ORF, with its function uncertain. V lost 4 bases and J 1 base, leaving 12 bases between the germline ends. The CDR3 covers 15 residues. CDR3: CASSLTGLRTDTQYF. Here the CDR3 DNA reads TGCGCCAGCAGTCTAACGGGACTGCGCACAGATACGCAGTATTTT.